The rows below give T cell receptor beta chains drawn from one sample of a study of blood T cell repertoires in COVID-19. Profiling relied on immunoSEQ multiplex PCR, and the TCRdb table lists in-frame clones only, not all of them. Seen here are hundreds of thousands of clones, around 90% observed once, and the top ten hold 2.5% to 4%. The sequenced sample was peripheral blood. The receptor set was obtained from a woman under 30 who had recovered from COVID-19. The CDR3 runs from the conserved cysteine through the conserved F or W. Fields, in order: clone size, D gene, V gene, J gene, CDR3 protein, CDR3 DNA. The D gene is left open where the match is weak. Clone size, where shown, is once, few, many, or a class for clones that have expanded.

clone_size: once; d_call: NA; v_call: TRBV27; j_call: TRBJ1-2; cdr3_aa: CASSLRENYGYTF; cdr3_nt: TGTGCCAGCAGTTTGCGTGAGAACTATGGCTACACCTTC
clone_size: NA; d_call: NA; v_call: TRBV6-5; j_call: TRBJ1-5; cdr3_aa: CASSYEEPYSNQPQHF; cdr3_nt: TGTGCCAGCAGTTACGAGGAGCCATATAGCAATCAGCCCCAGCATTTT
clone_size: NA; d_call: TRBD2; v_call: TRBV6-2/TRBV6-3; j_call: TRBJ2-1; cdr3_aa: CASSLGTSGSIYNEQFF; cdr3_nt: TGTGCCAGCAGTTTGGGGACTAGCGGGAGCATCTACAATGAGCAGTTCTTC
clone_size: NA; d_call: NA; v_call: TRBV27; j_call: TRBJ1-1; cdr3_aa: CASSSGTWNTEAFF; cdr3_nt: TGTGCCAGCAGCTCCGGGACATGGAACACTGAAGCTTTCTTT
clone_size: NA; d_call: TRBD1; v_call: TRBV3-1/TRBV3-2; j_call: TRBJ2-2; cdr3_aa: CASSRSGGWNTGELFF; cdr3_nt: TGTGCCAGCAGCCGTTCAGGGGGCTGGAACACCGGGGAGCTGTTTTTT
clone_size: NA; d_call: NA; v_call: TRBV14; j_call: TRBJ2-3; cdr3_aa: CASSQGGRVRQYF; cdr3_nt: TGTGCCAGCAGCCAAGGCGGCAGGGTCCGGCAGTATTTT
clone_size: NA; d_call: NA; v_call: TRBV5-5; j_call: TRBJ1-3; cdr3_aa: CASSSQIQRPGNTIYF; cdr3_nt: TGTGCCAGCAGCTCCCAGATACAACGCCCTGGAAACACCATATATTTT
clone_size: NA; d_call: NA; v_call: TRBV5-4; j_call: TRBJ2-1; cdr3_aa: CASSLSSREQFF; cdr3_nt: TGTGCCAGCAGCTTGTCTAGCAGGGAGCAGTTCTTC
clone_size: few; d_call: NA; v_call: TRBV27; j_call: TRBJ1-6; cdr3_aa: CASSLDVQGSPLHF; cdr3_nt: TGTGCCAGCAGTCTAGATGTCCAGGGGTCACCCCTCCACTTT
clone_size: NA; d_call: TRBD2; v_call: TRBV7-8; j_call: TRBJ2-1; cdr3_aa: CASSLGSGGRNEQFF; cdr3_nt: TGTGCCAGCAGCTTAGGTTCTGGCGGGAGGAATGAGCAGTTCTTC
clone_size: NA; d_call: NA; v_call: TRBV6-5; j_call: TRBJ2-3; cdr3_aa: CASTSPQADTQYF; cdr3_nt: TGTGCCAGCACCTCGCCCCAGGCAGATACGCAGTATTTT
clone_size: NA; d_call: TRBD1; v_call: TRBV5-5; j_call: TRBJ2-1; cdr3_aa: CASSLEGTGVYEQFF; cdr3_nt: TGTGCCAGCAGCTTGGAAGGGACAGGGGTCTATGAGCAGTTCTTC
clone_size: once; d_call: NA; v_call: TRBV4-2; j_call: TRBJ2-1; cdr3_aa: CASSQEGARRYYNEQFF; cdr3_nt: TGTGCCAGCAGCCAAGAAGGAGCGCGGAGATATTACAATGAGCAGTTCTTC
clone_size: NA; d_call: NA; v_call: TRBV13; j_call: TRBJ2-6; cdr3_aa: CASSFFSVDLSGANVLTF; cdr3_nt: TGTGCCAGCAGCTTCTTTAGCGTTGACCTCTCTGGGGCCAACGTCCTGACTTTC
clone_size: NA; d_call: TRBD1; v_call: TRBV19; j_call: TRBJ1-2; cdr3_aa: CASKEGQGSYRGYTF; cdr3_nt: TGTGCCAGTAAGGAAGGACAGGGATCTTATCGGGGCTACACCTTC
clone_size: NA; d_call: NA; v_call: TRBV28; j_call: TRBJ2-3; cdr3_aa: CASSLAVAVADTQYF; cdr3_nt: TGTGCCAGCAGTTTAGCCGTGGCAGTTGCAGATACGCAGTATTTT
clone_size: NA; d_call: TRBD1; v_call: TRBV7-9; j_call: TRBJ2-1; cdr3_aa: CASSPRTGRNEQFF; cdr3_nt: TGTGCCAGCAGCCCTCGGACAGGGCGAAATGAGCAGTTCTTC
clone_size: few; d_call: TRBD2; v_call: TRBV10-2; j_call: TRBJ2-3; cdr3_aa: CASSSSGSTDTQYF; cdr3_nt: TGCGCCAGCAGTTCTAGCGGGAGCACAGATACGCAGTATTTT
clone_size: NA; d_call: NA; v_call: TRBV14; j_call: TRBJ2-3; cdr3_aa: CASSGQLGGDTQYF; cdr3_nt: TGTGCCAGCAGCGGACAGCTCGGCGGCGATACGCAGTATTTT
clone_size: NA; d_call: NA; v_call: TRBV6-5; j_call: TRBJ1-4; cdr3_aa: CASSPSGYEKLFF; cdr3_nt: TGTGCCAGCAGTCCCTCAGGGTATGAAAAACTGTTTTTT
clone_size: once; d_call: NA; v_call: TRBV6-5; j_call: TRBJ2-2; cdr3_aa: CASSYPPRGELFF; cdr3_nt: TGTGCCAGCAGTTACCCCCCCCGCGGGGAGCTGTTTTTT
clone_size: NA; d_call: NA; v_call: TRBV9; j_call: TRBJ2-3; cdr3_aa: CASSVGLPTDTQYF; cdr3_nt: TGTGCCAGCAGCGTAGGCCTACCCACAGATACGCAGTATTTT
clone_size: NA; d_call: NA; v_call: TRBV4-3; j_call: TRBJ1-1; cdr3_aa: CASSREGAEAFF; cdr3_nt: TGCGCCAGCAGCAGGGAGGGGGCTGAAGCTTTCTTT
clone_size: NA; d_call: NA; v_call: TRBV30; j_call: TRBJ2-5; cdr3_aa: CAWSSRGETQYF; cdr3_nt: TGTGCCTGGAGTAGCCGGGGGGAGACCCAGTACTTC
clone_size: NA; d_call: NA; v_call: TRBV3-1/TRBV3-2; j_call: TRBJ1-2; cdr3_aa: CASSQATRTPYGYTF; cdr3_nt: TGTGCCAGCAGCCAAGCTACAAGGACACCCTATGGCTACACCTTC
clone_size: NA; d_call: TRBD2; v_call: TRBV30; j_call: TRBJ2-5; cdr3_aa: CAWSRLAGVGETQYF; cdr3_nt: TGTGCCTGGAGTCGGCTAGCGGGAGTAGGCGAGACCCAGTACTTC
clone_size: NA; d_call: TRBD1; v_call: TRBV19; j_call: TRBJ1-4; cdr3_aa: CASSIRGATNEKLFF; cdr3_nt: TGTGCCAGTAGTATCAGGGGGGCGACTAATGAAAAACTGTTTTTT
clone_size: NA; d_call: NA; v_call: TRBV21-1; j_call: TRBJ1-3; cdr3_aa: CASSKDWATGGSGNTIYF; cdr3_nt: TGTGCCAGCAGCAAAGATTGGGCGACAGGGGGAAGTGGAAACACCATATATTTT
clone_size: NA; d_call: TRBD1; v_call: TRBV4-3; j_call: TRBJ2-2; cdr3_aa: CASSRDRGRTGELFF; cdr3_nt: TGCGCCAGCAGCCGAGACAGGGGCCGGACCGGGGAGCTGTTTTTT
clone_size: once; d_call: TRBD2; v_call: TRBV6-2/TRBV6-3; j_call: TRBJ2-1; cdr3_aa: CASSLTSGRAFF; cdr3_nt: TGTGCCAGCAGTTTGACTAGCGGGAGGGCGTTCTTC
clone_size: NA; d_call: NA; v_call: TRBV11-2; j_call: TRBJ1-1; cdr3_aa: CASADSYEAFF; cdr3_nt: TGTGCCAGCGCCGACAGCTATGAAGCTTTCTTT
clone_size: NA; d_call: TRBD2; v_call: TRBV27; j_call: TRBJ2-3; cdr3_aa: CASSLRREGRDTQYF; cdr3_nt: TGTGCCAGCAGTTTACGGCGGGAGGGCCGAGATACGCAGTATTTT
clone_size: few; d_call: TRBD1; v_call: TRBV27; j_call: TRBJ1-5; cdr3_aa: CASSGPGGPQHF; cdr3_nt: TGTGCCAGCAGTGGGCCAGGGGGGCCCCAGCATTTT
clone_size: NA; d_call: TRBD1; v_call: TRBV7-2; j_call: TRBJ1-3; cdr3_aa: CASSYGQARSGNTIYF; cdr3_nt: TGTGCCAGCAGCTATGGACAGGCACGCTCTGGAAACACCATATATTTT
clone_size: NA; d_call: NA; v_call: TRBV2; j_call: TRBJ1-4; cdr3_aa: CASGGYATNEKLFF; cdr3_nt: TGTGCCAGCGGGGGGTATGCAACTAATGAAAAACTGTTTTTT
clone_size: NA; d_call: TRBD1; v_call: TRBV2; j_call: TRBJ2-1; cdr3_aa: CASSIRTGTLNEQFF; cdr3_nt: TGTGCCAGCAGTATCCGGACAGGCACCCTCAATGAGCAGTTCTTC
clone_size: NA; d_call: TRBD1; v_call: TRBV9; j_call: TRBJ1-1; cdr3_aa: CASSPLGRQGDPEAFF; cdr3_nt: TGTGCCAGCAGCCCCCTTGGGAGACAGGGGGACCCTGAAGCTTTCTTT
clone_size: NA; d_call: NA; v_call: TRBV19; j_call: TRBJ2-2; cdr3_aa: CASKENQGNTGELFF; cdr3_nt: TGTGCCAGTAAGGAAAATCAGGGGAACACCGGGGAGCTGTTTTTT
clone_size: NA; d_call: TRBD1; v_call: TRBV27; j_call: TRBJ1-1; cdr3_aa: CASSTDRGKFGGLEAFF; cdr3_nt: TGTGCCAGCAGTACGGACAGGGGGAAGTTCGGTGGGCTTGAAGCTTTCTTT
clone_size: NA; d_call: TRBD1; v_call: TRBV24-1; j_call: TRBJ2-5; cdr3_aa: CATRSDRGGTETQYF; cdr3_nt: TGTGCCACCAGGTCCGACAGGGGAGGCACGGAGACCCAGTACTTC